The rows below give T cell receptor beta chains drawn from one sample of a study of response to subunit inactivated influenza vaccine. TCRdb called the RT-PCR reads again in MiXCR, with one record for every CDR3 protein. In the table there are 650,000 to 850,000 distinct CDR3 sequences, roughly 14% of which are singletons. Sequencing was performed on PBMCs from blood, taken 14 to 15 days before vaccination. Receptors originate from a man aged 45-65 years who received an inactivated influenza vaccine. Each CDR3 is given with its conserved first and last residue. A D gene is named only where the DNA matches it firmly. The size of a clone is reported for some rows only, either as once, few or many, or as a class for expanded clones.

j_call d_call clone_size v_call cdr3_aa cdr3_nt
TRBJ2-1 NA few TRBV24-1 CATSDFRGSYNEQFF TGTGCCACCAGTGATTTCAGGGGATCCTACAATGAGCAGTTCTTC
TRBJ2-7 TRBD2 few TRBV5-1 CASSLANTGGSYEQYF TGCGCCAGCAGCTTGGCCAATACGGGGGGTTCCTACGAGCAGTACTTC
TRBJ2-1 TRBD2 many TRBV24-1 CATSGASGEYNEQFF TGTGCCACCAGTGGGGCTAGCGGGGAGTACAATGAGCAGTTCTTC
TRBJ2-2 NA NA TRBV20-1 CSARPGSITGELFF TGCAGTGCTAGACCGGGCAGTATCACCGGGGAGCTGTTTTTT
TRBJ2-2 NA NA TRBV20-1 CSARIGGSTGELFF TGCAGTGCTAGAATAGGGGGAAGCACCGGGGAGCTGTTTTTT
TRBJ2-5 NA few TRBV6-1 CASSEGVTQYF TGTGCCAGCAGTGAAGGCGTGACCCAGTACTTC
TRBJ1-6 NA many TRBV6-1 CASSESGHPNNSPLHF TGTGCCAGCAGTGAATCCGGACATCCCAATAATTCACCCCTCCACTTT
TRBJ1-3 TRBD1 few TRBV6-1 CASSSGTGGSSAGNTIYF TGTGCCAGCAGTAGTGGGACAGGGGGATCCTCGGCTGGAAACACCATATATTTT
TRBJ1-1 TRBD1 many TRBV12-3/TRBV12-4 CASSSGTGRLAFF TGTGCCAGCAGTTCTGGGACAGGGCGATTAGCTTTCTTT
TRBJ1-1 NA few TRBV3-1 CASSHSGPNTEAFF TGTGCCAGCAGCCACTCAGGGCCGAACACTGAAGCTTTCTTT
TRBJ2-6 NA NA TRBV7-3 CASSFGADWSSGANVLTF TGTGCCAGCAGCTTTGGGGCGGACTGGTCCTCCGGGGCCAACGTCCTGACTTTC
TRBJ2-1 TRBD2 few TRBV5-1 CASSFSGGYTNEQFF TGCGCCAGCAGCTTTAGCGGGGGGTATACCAATGAGCAGTTCTTC
TRBJ1-1 NA few TRBV12-3/TRBV12-4 CASSSIRGAANTEAFF TGTGCCAGCAGTTCCATTCGGGGGGCGGCGAACACTGAAGCTTTCTTT
TRBJ2-7 TRBD2 NA TRBV28 CASSLGGSLSYEQYF TGTGCCAGCAGTTTGGGGGGGTCTCTCTCCTACGAGCAGTACTTC
TRBJ2-1 NA few TRBV20-1 CSARIPSSYNEQFF TGCAGTGCTAGGATACCTAGCTCCTACAATGAGCAGTTCTTC
TRBJ2-7 NA few TRBV11-2 CASSIYSGAGPYEQYF TGTGCCAGCAGCATCTACTCAGGGGCGGGGCCCTACGAGCAGTACTTC
TRBJ2-3 NA few TRBV5-4 CASSQGPNTDTQYF TGTGCCAGCAGCCAGGGACCTAACACAGATACGCAGTATTTT
TRBJ1-2 NA NA TRBV10-3 CAIRTGTQNYGYTF TGTGCCATCAGAACCGGGACACAGAACTATGGCTACACCTTC
TRBJ2-1 NA NA TRBV3-1 CASSREMFGGTYNEQFF TGTGCCAGCAGCCGAGAAATGTTCGGCGGGACCTACAATGAGCAGTTCTTC
TRBJ2-1 NA NA TRBV14 CASSQDGGKQFF TGTGCCAGCAGCCAAGATGGGGGGAAGCAGTTCTTC
TRBJ1-2 NA many TRBV5-1 CASSLDRANYGYTF TGCGCCAGCAGCTTGGACAGAGCTAACTATGGCTACACCTTC
TRBJ2-4 NA few TRBV6-1 CASKDNHPVAKNIQYF TGTGCCAGCAAGGACAATCACCCGGTAGCCAAAAACATTCAGTACTTC
TRBJ2-3 NA many TRBV11-3 CASSPRGGTPPDTQYF TGTGCCAGCAGCCCTCGGGGCGGGACCCCCCCAGATACGCAGTATTTT
TRBJ2-7 NA few TRBV21-1 CASSIARGLRDEQYF TGTGCCAGCAGCATAGCACGGGGCCTAAGAGACGAGCAGTACTTC
TRBJ2-2 NA NA TRBV25-1 CASSEYRGGNGELFF TGTGCCAGCAGTGAATATAGAGGGGGAAACGGGGAGCTGTTTTTT
TRBJ1-5 TRBD1 many TRBV9 CASSVGQGGQPQHF TGTGCCAGCAGCGTAGGACAGGGCGGTCAGCCCCAGCATTTT
TRBJ2-1 TRBD2 few TRBV7-7 CASRPGTSAHNEQFF TGTGCCAGCAGACCCGGGACTAGCGCGCACAATGAGCAGTTCTTC
TRBJ2-2 TRBD2 few TRBV5-1 CASGSGGNTGELFF TGCGCCAGTGGAAGCGGGGGGAACACCGGGGAGCTGTTTTTT
TRBJ2-1 NA NA TRBV7-9 CASSSLGTLGQFF TGTGCCAGCAGCTCCCTCGGCACGCTTGGGCAGTTCTTC
TRBJ2-3 TRBD2 NA TRBV28 CASSFPRRTSGSGSTDTQYF TGTGCCAGCAGTTTCCCCCGAAGGACTAGCGGGAGTGGGAGTACAGATACGCAGTATTTT
TRBJ1-2 TRBD1 NA TRBV19 CASSISGQGNYGYTF TGTGCCAGTAGTATTTCGGGACAGGGGAACTATGGCTACACCTTC
TRBJ1-3 NA few TRBV18 CASSPSTGSGSGNTIYF TGTGCCAGCTCACCTTCAACAGGGTCCGGCTCTGGAAACACCATATATTTT
TRBJ2-7 TRBD2 NA TRBV2 CASTLERGVPYEQYF TGTGCCAGCACCCTCGAGCGGGGGGTCCCCTACGAGCAGTACTTC
TRBJ1-2 NA NA TRBV9 CASSVGYNYGYTF TGTGCCAGCAGCGTCGGATATAACTATGGCTACACCTTC
TRBJ2-7 NA few TRBV6-1 CASTRDRTSYEQYF TGTGCCAGCACCCGGGACCGCACGTCCTACGAGCAGTACTTC
TRBJ2-1 NA few TRBV6-1 CASSEFGRASYNEQFF TGTGCCAGCAGTGAATTCGGGCGGGCCTCCTACAATGAGCAGTTCTTC
TRBJ2-5 TRBD1 few TRBV5-1 CASSLAQGEETQYF TGCGCCAGCAGCTTGGCACAGGGGGAAGAGACCCAGTACTTC
TRBJ2-7 TRBD2 few TRBV6-2/TRBV6-3 CASSYLPGLAGVFTEQYF TGTGCCAGCAGTTACTTACCGGGACTAGCGGGAGTATTTACCGAGCAGTACTTC
TRBJ1-1 NA many TRBV12-3/TRBV12-4 CASSLALGYTEAFF TGTGCCAGCAGTTTAGCGCTAGGGTACACTGAAGCTTTCTTT
TRBJ2-5 NA NA TRBV6-2/TRBV6-3 CASSYFGAGTVLQETQYF TGTGCCAGCAGTTATTTCGGGGCGGGAACAGTACTACAAGAGACCCAGTACTTC
TRBJ1-1 NA few TRBV20-1 CSAGRGTEAFF TGCAGTGCTGGGCGGGGCACTGAAGCTTTCTTT
TRBJ2-7 NA many TRBV28 CASSLLGTYRETYEQYF TGTGCCAGCAGTTTGTTGGGGACGTACAGGGAAACCTACGAGCAGTACTTC